The present T cell receptor (beta chain) was sequenced within a study of blood T cell repertoires in COVID-19. About the study: Spain, Italy and the United States supplied samples that represented acute and convalescent COVID-19.

The repertoire was sequenced with immunoSEQ multiplex PCR; TCRdb's copy has only in-frame clones and lacks some. The sample has roughly 340,000 clones, approximately 87% seen once. Enrollment of patients from Seattle took place during active infection, with longitudinal follow-up. The CDR3 has 12 residues. V gave up 0 bases and J gave up 5 bases, with 4 bases separating them. Germline V gene data show CDR1 as LGHDT and CDR2 as YNNKEL (reference sequence). Source material: peripheral blood. The chain recombines TRBV3-1 (or the pseudogene TRBV3-2) with TRBJ2-5; no definite D call. The source of this sequence is a woman aged 45-60 years with COVID-19, enrolled during active disease. CDR3 residues: CASSQDIETQYF. The CDR3 nucleotides read TGTGCCAGCAGCCAAGACATTGAGACCCAGTACTTC.